This TCR beta chain came from a study of blood T cell repertoires in COVID-19. Trimming cost V 4 bases and J 2 bases; bases outside gene matches: 6. The CDR3 extends over 15 amino acids. Germline CDR1 reads LGHDT; CDR2 reads YNNKEL (reference sequence). Measured with immunoSEQ multiplex PCR; TCRdb has only the in-frame clones, and not every one. This sample yields over 150,000 clones, of which more than 80% are seen a single time; under 0.6% belongs to the top ten. Sequencing was carried out using peripheral blood. The V call is TRBV3-1 (or the pseudogene TRBV3-2), the J call TRBJ1-2, with 8 bases aligning to TRBD1. This receptor was taken from a man aged 50-60 years with acute or convalescent COVID-19. CDR3 protein: CASSLIAGGNYGYTF. Written as DNA, the CDR3 is TGTGCCAGCAGCCTGATCGCAGGGGGCAACTATGGCTACACCTTC.